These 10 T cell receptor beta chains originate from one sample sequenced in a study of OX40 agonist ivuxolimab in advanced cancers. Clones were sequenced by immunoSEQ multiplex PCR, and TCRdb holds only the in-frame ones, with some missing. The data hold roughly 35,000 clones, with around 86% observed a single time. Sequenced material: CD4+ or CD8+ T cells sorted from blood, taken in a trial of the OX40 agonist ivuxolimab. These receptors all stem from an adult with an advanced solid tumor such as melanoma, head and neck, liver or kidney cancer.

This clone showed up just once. Here the CDR3 reads CASSPIPSRGSLLTSGANVLTF. The CDR3 DNA reads as TGTGCCAGCAGTCCTATACCTTCCCGGGGGAGCTTATTGACTTCTGGGGCCAACGTCCTGACTTTC. The rearrangement joins TRBV28 to TRBJ2-6, with D perhaps TRBD2 (6 bases). Germline V gene lookup returns CDR1 MDHEN and CDR2 SYDVKM. V gave up 5 bases and J gave up 1 base, with 30 bases separating them. This CDR3 contains 22 residues.

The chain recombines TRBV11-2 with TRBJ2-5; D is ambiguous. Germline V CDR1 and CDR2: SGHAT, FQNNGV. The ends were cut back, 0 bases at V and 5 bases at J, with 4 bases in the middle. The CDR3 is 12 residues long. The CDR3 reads CASSLDLETQYF. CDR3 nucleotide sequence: TGTGCCAGCAGCTTAGATCTGGAGACCCAGTACTTC.

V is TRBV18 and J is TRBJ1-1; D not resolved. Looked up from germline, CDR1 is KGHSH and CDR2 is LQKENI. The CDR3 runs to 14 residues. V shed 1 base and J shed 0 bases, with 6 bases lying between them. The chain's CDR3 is CASSPLNVNTEAFF. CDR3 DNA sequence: TGTGCCAGCTCACCACTAAATGTGAACACTGAAGCTTTCTTT.

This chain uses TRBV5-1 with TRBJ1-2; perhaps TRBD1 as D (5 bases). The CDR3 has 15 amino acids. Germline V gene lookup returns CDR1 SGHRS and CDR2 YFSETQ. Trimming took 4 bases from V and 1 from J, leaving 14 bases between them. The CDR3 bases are TGCGCCAGCAGCCCGGGGACGGAAATTAACTATGGCTACACCTTC. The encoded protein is CASSPGTEINYGYTF.

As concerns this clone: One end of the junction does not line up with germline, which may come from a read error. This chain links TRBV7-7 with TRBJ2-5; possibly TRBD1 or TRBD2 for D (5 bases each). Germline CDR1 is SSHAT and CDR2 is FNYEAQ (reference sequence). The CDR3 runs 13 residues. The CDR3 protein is CASSRGVKETQYF. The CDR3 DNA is TGTGCTAGCAGCCGAGGGGTTAAAGAGACCCAGTACTTC.

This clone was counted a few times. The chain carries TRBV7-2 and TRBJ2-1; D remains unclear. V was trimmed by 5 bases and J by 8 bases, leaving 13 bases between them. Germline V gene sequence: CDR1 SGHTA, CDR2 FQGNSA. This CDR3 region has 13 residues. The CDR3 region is CASSPPELDEQFF. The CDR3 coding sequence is TGTGCCAGCAGCCCCCCGGAGTTGGATGAGCAGTTCTTC.

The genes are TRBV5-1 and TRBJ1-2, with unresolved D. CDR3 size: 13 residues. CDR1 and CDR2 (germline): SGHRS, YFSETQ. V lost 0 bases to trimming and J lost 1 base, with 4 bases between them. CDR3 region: CASSLAVNYGYTF. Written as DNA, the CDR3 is TGCGCCAGCAGCTTGGCCGTTAACTATGGCTACACCTTC.

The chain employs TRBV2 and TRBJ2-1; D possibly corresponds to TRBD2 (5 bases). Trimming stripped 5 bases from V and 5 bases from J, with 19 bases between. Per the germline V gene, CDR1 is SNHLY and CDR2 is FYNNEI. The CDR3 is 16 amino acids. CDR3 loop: CASSSIGIAGHNEQFF. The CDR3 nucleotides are TGTGCCAGCAGTTCCATCGGGATCGCTGGCCACAATGAGCAGTTCTTC.

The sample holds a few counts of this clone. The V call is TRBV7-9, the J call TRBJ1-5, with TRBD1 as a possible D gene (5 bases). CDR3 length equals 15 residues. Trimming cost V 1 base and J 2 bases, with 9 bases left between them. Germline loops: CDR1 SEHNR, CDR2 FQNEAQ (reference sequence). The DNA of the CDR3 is TGTGCCAGCAGCTTAGGTGAGGGGCGCAATCAGCCCCAGCATTTT. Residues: CASSLGEGRNQPQHF.

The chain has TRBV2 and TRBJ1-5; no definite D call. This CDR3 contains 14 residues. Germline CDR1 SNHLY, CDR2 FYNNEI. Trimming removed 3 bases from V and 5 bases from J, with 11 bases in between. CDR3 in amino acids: CASSDSLPDQPQHF. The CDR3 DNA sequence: TGTGCCAGCAGTGACTCCCTTCCAGATCAGCCCCAGCATTTT.